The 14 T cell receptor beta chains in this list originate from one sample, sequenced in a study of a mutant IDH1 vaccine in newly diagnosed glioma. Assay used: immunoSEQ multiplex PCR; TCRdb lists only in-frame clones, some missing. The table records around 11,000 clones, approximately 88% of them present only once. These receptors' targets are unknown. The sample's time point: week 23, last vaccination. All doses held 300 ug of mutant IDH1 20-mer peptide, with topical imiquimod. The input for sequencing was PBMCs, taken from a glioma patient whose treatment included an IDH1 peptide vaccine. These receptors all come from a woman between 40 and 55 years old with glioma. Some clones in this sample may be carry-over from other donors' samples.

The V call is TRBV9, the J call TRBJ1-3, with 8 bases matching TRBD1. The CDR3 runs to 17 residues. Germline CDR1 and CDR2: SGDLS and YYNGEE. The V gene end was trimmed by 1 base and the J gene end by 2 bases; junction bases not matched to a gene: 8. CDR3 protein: CASSVTLQGGTGNTIYF. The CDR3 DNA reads TGTGCCAGCAGCGTAACCTTACAGGGGGGGACTGGAAACACCATATATTTT.

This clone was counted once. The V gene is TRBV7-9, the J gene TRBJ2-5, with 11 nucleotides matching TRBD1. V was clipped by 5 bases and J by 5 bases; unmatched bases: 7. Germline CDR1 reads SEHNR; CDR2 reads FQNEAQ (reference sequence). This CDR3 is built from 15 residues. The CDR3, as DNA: TGTGCCAGCAGCCTTGGGACAGGGGGAATGGAGACCCAGTACTTC. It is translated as CASSLGTGGMETQYF.

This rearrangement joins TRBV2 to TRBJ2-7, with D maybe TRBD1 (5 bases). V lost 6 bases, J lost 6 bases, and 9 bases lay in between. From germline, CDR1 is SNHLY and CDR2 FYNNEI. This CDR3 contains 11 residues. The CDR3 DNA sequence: TGTGCCAGCAGAGGACAAATCGAGCAGTACTTC. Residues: CASRGQIEQYF.

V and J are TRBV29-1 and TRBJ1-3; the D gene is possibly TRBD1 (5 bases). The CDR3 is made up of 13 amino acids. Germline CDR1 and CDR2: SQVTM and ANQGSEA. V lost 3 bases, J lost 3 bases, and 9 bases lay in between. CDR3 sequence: CSVDGANGNTIYF. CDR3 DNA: TGCAGCGTTGACGGGGCTAATGGAAACACCATATATTTT.

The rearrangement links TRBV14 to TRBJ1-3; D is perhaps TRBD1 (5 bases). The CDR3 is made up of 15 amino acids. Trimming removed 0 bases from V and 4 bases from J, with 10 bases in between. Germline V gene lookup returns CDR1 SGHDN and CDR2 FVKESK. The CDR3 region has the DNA TGTGCCAGCAGCCAAGATGGAGGGGCCGGAAACACCATATATTTT. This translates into CASSQDGGAGNTIYF.

The CDR3 bases are TGTGCCAGCACCTACAGGGTATTTAACAATCAGCCCCAGCATTTT. It encodes CASTYRVFNNQPQHF. This sequence joins TRBV6-1 and TRBJ1-5; a possible D gene is TRBD1 (6 bases). The CDR3 is 15 amino acids. Trimming took 7 bases from V and 3 from J, leaving 16 bases between them. The germline V gene has CDR1 MNHNS and CDR2 SASEGT.

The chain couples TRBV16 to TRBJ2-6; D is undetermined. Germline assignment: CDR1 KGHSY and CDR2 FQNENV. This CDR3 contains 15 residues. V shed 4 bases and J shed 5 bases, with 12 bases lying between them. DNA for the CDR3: TGTGCCAGCAGCCTCCAACAAATAAGGGCCAACGTCCTGACTTTC. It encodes CASSLQQIRANVLTF.

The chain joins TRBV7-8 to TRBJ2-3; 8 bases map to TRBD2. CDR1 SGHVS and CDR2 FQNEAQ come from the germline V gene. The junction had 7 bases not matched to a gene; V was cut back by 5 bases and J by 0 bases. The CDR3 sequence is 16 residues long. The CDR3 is CASSPGLAQSTDTQYF. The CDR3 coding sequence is TGTGCCAGCAGCCCAGGACTAGCACAGAGCACAGATACGCAGTATTTT.

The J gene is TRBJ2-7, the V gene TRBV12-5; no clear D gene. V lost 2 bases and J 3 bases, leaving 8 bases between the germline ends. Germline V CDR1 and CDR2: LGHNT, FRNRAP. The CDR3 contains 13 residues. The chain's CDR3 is CASGLPSSYEQYF. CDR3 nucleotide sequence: TGTGCTAGTGGTTTGCCCTCTAGCTACGAGCAGTACTTC.

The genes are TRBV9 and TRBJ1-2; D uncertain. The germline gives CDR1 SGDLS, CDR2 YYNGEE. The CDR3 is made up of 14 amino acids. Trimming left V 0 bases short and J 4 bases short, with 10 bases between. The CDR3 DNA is TGTGCCAGCAGCGTAGGTCTAGGTCTCTATGGCTACACCTTC. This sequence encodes CASSVGLGLYGYTF. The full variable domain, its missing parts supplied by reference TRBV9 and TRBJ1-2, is DSGVTQTPKHLITATGQRVTLRCSPRSGDLSVYWYQQSLDQGLQFLIQYYNGEERAKGNILERFSAQQFPDLHSELNLSSLELGDSALYFCASSVGLGLYGYTFGSGTRLTVV.

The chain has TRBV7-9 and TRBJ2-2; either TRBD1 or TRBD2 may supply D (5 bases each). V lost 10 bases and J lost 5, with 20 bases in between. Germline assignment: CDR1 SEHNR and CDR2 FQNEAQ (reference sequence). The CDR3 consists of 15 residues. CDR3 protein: CATPVRGAETGELFF. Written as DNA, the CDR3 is TGTGCCACCCCAGTTAGAGGGGCGGAAACCGGGGAGCTGTTTTTT.

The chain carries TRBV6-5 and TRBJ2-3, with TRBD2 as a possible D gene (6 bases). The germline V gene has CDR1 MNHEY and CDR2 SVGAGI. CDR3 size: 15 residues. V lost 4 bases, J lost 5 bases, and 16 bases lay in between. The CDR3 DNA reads TGTGCCAGCAGTTCAGCCTCTTCCGGGGGAGATACGCAGTATTTT. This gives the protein CASSSASSGGDTQYF.

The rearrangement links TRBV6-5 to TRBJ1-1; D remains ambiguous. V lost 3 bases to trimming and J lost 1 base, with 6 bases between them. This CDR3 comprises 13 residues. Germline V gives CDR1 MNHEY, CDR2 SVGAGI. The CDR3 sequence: CASSYGGNTEAFF. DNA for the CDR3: TGTGCCAGCAGTTATGGAGGGAACACTGAAGCTTTCTTT.

CDR3 nucleotides: TGTGCCAGCAAGTCGGACAGGGTTGGCTATGGCTACACCTTC. This codes for CASKSDRVGYGYTF. The chain has TRBV25-1 and TRBJ1-2, with TRBD1 identical over 8 bases. The CDR3 loop spans 14 amino acids. The trim removed 7 bases at V and 4 bases at J, leaving 8 bases unmatched. Per the germline V gene, CDR1 is MGHDK and CDR2 is SYGVNS.